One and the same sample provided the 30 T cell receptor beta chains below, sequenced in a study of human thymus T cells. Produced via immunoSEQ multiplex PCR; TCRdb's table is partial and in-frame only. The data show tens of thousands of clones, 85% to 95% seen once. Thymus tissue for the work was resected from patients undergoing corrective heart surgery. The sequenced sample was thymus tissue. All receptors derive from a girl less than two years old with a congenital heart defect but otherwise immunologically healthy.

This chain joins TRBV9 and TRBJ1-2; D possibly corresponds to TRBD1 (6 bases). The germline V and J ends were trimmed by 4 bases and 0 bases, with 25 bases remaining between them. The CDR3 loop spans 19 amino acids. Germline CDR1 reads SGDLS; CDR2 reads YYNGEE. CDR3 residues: CASSSGPRSTGSANYGYTF. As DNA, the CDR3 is TGTGCCAGCAGCTCCGGCCCCAGATCGACAGGATCAGCTAACTATGGCTACACCTTC. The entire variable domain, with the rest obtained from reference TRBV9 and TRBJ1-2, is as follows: DSGVTQTPKHLITATGQRVTLRCSPRSGDLSVYWYQQSLDQGLQFLIQYYNGEERAKGNILERFSAQQFPDLHSELNLSSLELGDSALYFCASSSGPRSTGSANYGYTFGSGTRLTVV.

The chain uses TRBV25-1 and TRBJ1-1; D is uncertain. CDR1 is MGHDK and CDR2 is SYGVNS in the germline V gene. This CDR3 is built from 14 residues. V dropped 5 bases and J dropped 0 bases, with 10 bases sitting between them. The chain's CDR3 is CASSSPYMNTEAFF. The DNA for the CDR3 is TGTGCCAGCAGTAGTCCCTACATGAACACTGAAGCTTTCTTT.

CDR3 region: CASSFQSYEQYF. For the CDR3, the DNA is TGTGCCAGCAGCTTCCAGTCCTACGAGCAGTACTTC. The chain couples TRBV5-6 to TRBJ2-7; D unclear. Trimming pared 2 bases from V and 1 base from J, leaving 4 bases between. The CDR3 is 12 residues long. Germline V gene sequence: CDR1 SGHDT, CDR2 YYEEEE.

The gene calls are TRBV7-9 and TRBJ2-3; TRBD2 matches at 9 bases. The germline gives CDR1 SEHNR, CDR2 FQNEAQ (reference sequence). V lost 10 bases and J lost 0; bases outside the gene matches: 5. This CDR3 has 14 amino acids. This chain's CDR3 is CATETSGSTDTQYF. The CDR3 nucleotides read TGTGCCACCGAGACTAGCGGAAGCACAGATACGCAGTATTTT. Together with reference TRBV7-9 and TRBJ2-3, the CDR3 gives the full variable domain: DTGVSQNPRHKITKRGQNVTFRCDPISEHNRLYWYRQTLGQGPEFLTYFQNEAQLEKSRLLSDRFSAERPKGSFSTLEIQRTEQGDSAMYLCATETSGSTDTQYFGPGTRLTVL.

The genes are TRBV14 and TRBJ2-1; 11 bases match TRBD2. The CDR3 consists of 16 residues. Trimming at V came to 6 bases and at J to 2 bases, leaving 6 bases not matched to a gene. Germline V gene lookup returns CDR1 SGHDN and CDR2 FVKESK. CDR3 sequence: CASSLSGLAAYNEQFF. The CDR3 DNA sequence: TGTGCCAGCAGTCTTTCGGGACTAGCGGCCTACAATGAGCAGTTCTTC.

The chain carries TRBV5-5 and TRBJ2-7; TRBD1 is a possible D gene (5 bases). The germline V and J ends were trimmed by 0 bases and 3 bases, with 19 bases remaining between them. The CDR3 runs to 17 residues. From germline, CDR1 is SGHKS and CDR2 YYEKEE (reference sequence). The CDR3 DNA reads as TGTGCCAGCAGCTTGGGGCTGGGCAGGGCGATCCACTACGAGCAGTACTTC. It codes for CASSLGLGRAIHYEQYF.

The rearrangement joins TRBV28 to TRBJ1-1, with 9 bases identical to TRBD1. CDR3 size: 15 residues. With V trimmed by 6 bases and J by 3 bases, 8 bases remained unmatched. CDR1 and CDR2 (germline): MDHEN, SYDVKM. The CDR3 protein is CASSRRDREDTEAFF. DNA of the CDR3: TGTGCCAGCAGCCGCCGGGACAGGGAGGACACTGAAGCTTTCTTT.

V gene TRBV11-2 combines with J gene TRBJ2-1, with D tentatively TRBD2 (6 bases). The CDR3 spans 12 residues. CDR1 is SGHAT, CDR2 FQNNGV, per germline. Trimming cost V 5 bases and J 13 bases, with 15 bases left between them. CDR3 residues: CASSTRDGPQFF. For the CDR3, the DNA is TGTGCCAGCAGCACGCGGGACGGACCCCAGTTCTTC.

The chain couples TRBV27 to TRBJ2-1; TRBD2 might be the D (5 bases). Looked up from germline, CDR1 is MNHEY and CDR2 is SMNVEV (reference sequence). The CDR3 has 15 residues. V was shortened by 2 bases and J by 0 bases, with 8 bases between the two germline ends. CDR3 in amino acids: CASSLRESSYNEQFF. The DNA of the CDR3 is TGTGCCAGCAGTTTAAGGGAGAGCTCCTACAATGAGCAGTTCTTC.

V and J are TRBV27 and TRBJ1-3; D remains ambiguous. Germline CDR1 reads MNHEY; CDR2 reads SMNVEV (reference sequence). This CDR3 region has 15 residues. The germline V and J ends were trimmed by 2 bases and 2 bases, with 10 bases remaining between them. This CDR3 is CASSLRSTAGNTIYF. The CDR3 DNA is TGTGCCAGCAGTTTAAGGTCAACTGCTGGAAACACCATATATTTT.

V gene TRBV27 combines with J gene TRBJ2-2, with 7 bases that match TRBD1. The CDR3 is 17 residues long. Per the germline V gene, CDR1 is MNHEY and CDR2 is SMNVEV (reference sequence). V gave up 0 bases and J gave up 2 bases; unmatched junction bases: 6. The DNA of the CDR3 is TGTGCCAGCAGTTTATCGATGGGACAGAGAAACACCGGGGAGCTGTTTTTT. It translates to CASSLSMGQRNTGELFF.

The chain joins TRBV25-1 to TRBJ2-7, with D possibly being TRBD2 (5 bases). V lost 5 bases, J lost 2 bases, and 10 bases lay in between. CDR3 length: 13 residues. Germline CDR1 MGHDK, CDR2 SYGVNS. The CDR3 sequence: CASSHGVTYEQYF. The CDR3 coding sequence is TGTGCCAGCAGTCACGGGGTGACCTACGAGCAGTACTTC.

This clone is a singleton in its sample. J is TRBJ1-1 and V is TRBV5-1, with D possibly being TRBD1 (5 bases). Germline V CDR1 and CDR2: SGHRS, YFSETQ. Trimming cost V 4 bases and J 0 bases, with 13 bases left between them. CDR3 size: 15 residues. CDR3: CASSTRRGLNTEAFF. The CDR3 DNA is TGCGCCAGCAGCACCCGAAGGGGCTTGAACACTGAAGCTTTCTTT.

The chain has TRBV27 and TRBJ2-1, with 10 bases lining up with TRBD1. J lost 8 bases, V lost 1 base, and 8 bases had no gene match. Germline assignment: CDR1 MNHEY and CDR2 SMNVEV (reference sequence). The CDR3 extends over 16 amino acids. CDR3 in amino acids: CASSLFTGTGVDEQFF. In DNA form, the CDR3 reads TGTGCCAGCAGTTTATTCACCGGGACAGGGGTGGATGAGCAGTTCTTC.

The CDR3: CSACSETQYF. The CDR3 DNA follows: TGCAGTGCTTGCTCAGAGACCCAGTACTTC. The rearrangement links TRBV20-1 to TRBJ2-5; D is unclear. Trimming pared 5 bases from V and 4 bases from J, leaving 5 bases between. Germline CDR1 and CDR2: DFQATT and SNEGSKA (reference sequence). This CDR3 contains 10 residues.

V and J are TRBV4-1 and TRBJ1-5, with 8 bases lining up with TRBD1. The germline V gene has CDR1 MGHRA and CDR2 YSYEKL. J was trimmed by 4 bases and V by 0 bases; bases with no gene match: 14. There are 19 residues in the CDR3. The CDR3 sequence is CASSQEKSGQGAGNQPQHF. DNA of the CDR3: TGCGCCAGCAGCCAAGAAAAGTCGGGCCAGGGGGCAGGAAATCAGCCCCAGCATTTT.

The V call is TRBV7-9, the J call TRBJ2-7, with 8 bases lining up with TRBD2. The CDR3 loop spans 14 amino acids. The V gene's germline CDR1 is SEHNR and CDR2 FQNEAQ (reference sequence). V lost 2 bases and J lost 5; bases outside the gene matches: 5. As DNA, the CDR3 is TGTGCCAGCAGCTTACTCGGCGGGAGGCACGAGCAGTACTTC. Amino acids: CASSLLGGRHEQYF. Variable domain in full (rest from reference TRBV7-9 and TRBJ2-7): DTGVSQNPRHKITKRGQNVTFRCDPISEHNRLYWYRQTLGQGPEFLTYFQNEAQLEKSRLLSDRFSAERPKGSFSTLEIQRTEQGDSAMYLCASSLLGGRHEQYFGPGTRLTVT.

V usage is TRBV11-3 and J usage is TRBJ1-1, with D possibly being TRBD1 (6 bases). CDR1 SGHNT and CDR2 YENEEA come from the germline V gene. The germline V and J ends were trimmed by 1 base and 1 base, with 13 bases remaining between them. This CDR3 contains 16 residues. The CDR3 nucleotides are TGTGCCAGCAGCTTAGGGGTGGGGACACCGAACACTGAAGCTTTCTTT. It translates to CASSLGVGTPNTEAFF.

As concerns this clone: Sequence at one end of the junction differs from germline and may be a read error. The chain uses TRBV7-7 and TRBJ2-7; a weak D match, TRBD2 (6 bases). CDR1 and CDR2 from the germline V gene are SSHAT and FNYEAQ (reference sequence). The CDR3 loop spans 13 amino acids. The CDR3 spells CASSAGLANEQYF. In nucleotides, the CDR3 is TGTGCTAGCAGCGCCGGCCTAGCGAACGAGCAGTACTTC.

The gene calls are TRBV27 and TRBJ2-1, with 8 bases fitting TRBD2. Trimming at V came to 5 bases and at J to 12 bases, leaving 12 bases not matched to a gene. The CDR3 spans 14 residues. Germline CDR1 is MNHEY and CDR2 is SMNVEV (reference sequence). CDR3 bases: TGTGCCAGCAGTACGGGAGGGCCAATATACTCGCAGTTCTTC. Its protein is CASSTGGPIYSQFF.

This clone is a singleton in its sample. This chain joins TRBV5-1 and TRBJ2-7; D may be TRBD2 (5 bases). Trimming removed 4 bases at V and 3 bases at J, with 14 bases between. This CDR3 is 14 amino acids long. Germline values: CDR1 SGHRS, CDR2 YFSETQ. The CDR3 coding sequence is TGCGCCAGCAGCCAGCAAACTAGTATCTACGAGCAGTACTTC. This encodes CASSQQTSIYEQYF.

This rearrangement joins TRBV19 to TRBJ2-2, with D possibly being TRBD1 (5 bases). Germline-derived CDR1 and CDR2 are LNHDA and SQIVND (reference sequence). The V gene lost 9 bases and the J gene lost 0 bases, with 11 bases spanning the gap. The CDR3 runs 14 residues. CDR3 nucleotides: TGTGCCAGCCTTGGGGCTCCGAACACCGGGGAGCTGTTTTTT. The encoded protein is CASLGAPNTGELFF.

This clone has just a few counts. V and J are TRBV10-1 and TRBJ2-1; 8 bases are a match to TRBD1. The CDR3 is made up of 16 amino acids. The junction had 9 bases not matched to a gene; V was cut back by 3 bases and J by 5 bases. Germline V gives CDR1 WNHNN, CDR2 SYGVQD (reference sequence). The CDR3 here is CASSDLPGTGNNEQFF. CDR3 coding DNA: TGCGCCAGCAGTGACCTCCCCGGGACAGGTAACAATGAGCAGTTCTTC.

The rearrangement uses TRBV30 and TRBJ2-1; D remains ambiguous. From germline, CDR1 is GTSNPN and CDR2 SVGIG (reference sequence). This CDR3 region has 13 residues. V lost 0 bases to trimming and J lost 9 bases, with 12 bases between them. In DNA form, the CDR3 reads TGTGCCTGGAGTGTAACCCCTTGGGCTGAGCAGTTCTTC. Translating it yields CAWSVTPWAEQFF.

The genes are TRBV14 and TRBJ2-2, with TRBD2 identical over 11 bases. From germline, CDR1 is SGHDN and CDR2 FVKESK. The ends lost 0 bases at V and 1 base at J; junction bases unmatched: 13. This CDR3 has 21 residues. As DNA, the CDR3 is TGTGCCAGCAGCCAAGACGAAACGGGGCTAGCGGGAGGACAGAACACCGGGGAGCTGTTTTTT. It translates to CASSQDETGLAGGQNTGELFF.

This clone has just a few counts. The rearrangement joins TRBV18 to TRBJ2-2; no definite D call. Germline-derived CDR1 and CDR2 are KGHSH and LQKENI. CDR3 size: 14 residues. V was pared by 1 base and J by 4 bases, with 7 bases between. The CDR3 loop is CASSPRVCTGELFF. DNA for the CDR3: TGTGCCAGCTCACCACGGGTGTGCACCGGGGAGCTGTTTTTT.

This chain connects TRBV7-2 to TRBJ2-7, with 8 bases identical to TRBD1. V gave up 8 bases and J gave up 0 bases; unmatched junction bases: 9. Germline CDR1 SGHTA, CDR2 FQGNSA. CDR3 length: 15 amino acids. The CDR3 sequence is CASGGWDRSSYEQYF. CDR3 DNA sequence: TGTGCCAGCGGCGGGTGGGACAGGAGCTCCTACGAGCAGTACTTC.

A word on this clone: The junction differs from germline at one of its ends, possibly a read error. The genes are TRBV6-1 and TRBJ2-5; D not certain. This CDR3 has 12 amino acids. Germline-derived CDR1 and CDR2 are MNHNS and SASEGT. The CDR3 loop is CVSYQERETQYF. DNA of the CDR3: TGTGTCAGCTATCAAGAGAGGGAGACCCAGTACTTC.

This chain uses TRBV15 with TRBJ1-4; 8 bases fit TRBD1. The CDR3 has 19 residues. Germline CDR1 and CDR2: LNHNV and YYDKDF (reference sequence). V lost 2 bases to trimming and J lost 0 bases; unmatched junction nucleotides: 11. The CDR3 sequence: CATSRRLQGESATNEKLFF. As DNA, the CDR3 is TGTGCCACCAGCAGAAGATTACAGGGGGAGTCCGCAACTAATGAAAAACTGTTTTTT. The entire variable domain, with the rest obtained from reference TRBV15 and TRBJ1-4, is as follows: DAMVIQNPRYQVTQFGKPVTLSCSQTLNHNVMYWYQQKSSQAPKLLFHYYDKDFNNEADTPDNFQSRRPNTSFCFLDIRSPGLGDTAMYLCATSRRLQGESATNEKLFFGSGTQLSVL.

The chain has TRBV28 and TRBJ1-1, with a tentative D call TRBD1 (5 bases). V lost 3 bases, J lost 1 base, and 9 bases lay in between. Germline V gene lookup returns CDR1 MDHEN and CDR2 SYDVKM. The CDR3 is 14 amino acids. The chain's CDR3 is CASSFRGTNTEAFF. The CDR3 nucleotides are TGTGCCAGCAGTTTTCGCGGGACGAACACTGAAGCTTTCTTT.